This TCR beta chain originates from a study of blood T cell repertoires in COVID-19. Study-level background: The study drew acute and convalescent COVID-19 samples from the United States, Italy and Spain. In each case, the material was cDNA or gDNA derived from T cells, B-cell-depleted T cells, or PBMCs.

How the authors handled the data: Amplification of reference gene primers provided the estimated nucleated cell counts. Some clones are missing from TCRdb's copy, which holds only in-frame ones; the method was immunoSEQ multiplex PCR. The DNA was the basis for D and trimming; V, J and clone size are from that table. The sample includes under 75,000 clones, about 70% of them seen just once. Sequencing input: peripheral blood. This clonotype was obtained from a woman in her forties or fifties with active or convalescent COVID-19.

Here the CDR3 DNA reads TGTGCCAGCAGCCAAAACAGGGCACCCCTCCACTTT. Amino acids: CASSQNRAPLHF. The chain is built from TRBV14 and TRBJ1-6; TRBD1 is a possible D gene (6 bases). The CDR3 runs 12 residues. V was pared by 2 bases and J by 11 bases, with 7 bases between. Germline values: CDR1 SGHDN, CDR2 FVKESK.